This is a list of T cell receptor beta chains from one sample in a study of memory CD4+ T cells and cytomegalovirus serostatus. Repertoires were generated with immunoSEQ multiplex PCR, while TCRdb's copy carries only in-frame clones and drops some. This sample has 40,000 to 50,000 clones; approximately 74% occur once, and the top ten carry more than 0.95%. Sequencing used memory CD4+ T cells from blood. The source of these receptors is an adult in good health and CMV-seropositive. Both conserved end residues are part of each CDR3. A D gene is named only where the DNA matches it firmly. Some rows mark clone size as missing; the rest say once, few, many or name a class of expanded clone.

clone_size j_call d_call v_call cdr3_aa cdr3_nt
NA TRBJ2-7 TRBD1 TRBV6-6 CASSSPGQATYEQYF TGTGCCAGCAGCTCCCCGGGACAGGCTACCTACGAGCAGTACTTC
NA TRBJ1-4 TRBD1 TRBV10-1 CASSESGTGGEKLFF TGCGCCAGCAGTGAGTCGGGGACAGGGGGCGAAAAACTGTTTTTT
NA TRBJ2-3 NA TRBV4-3 CASSQASPDTQYF TGCGCCAGCAGCCAAGCGTCGCCAGATACGCAGTATTTT
NA TRBJ1-3 NA TRBV28 CASSLWGGALGNTIYF TGTGCCAGCAGTTTATGGGGGGGGGCGCTTGGAAACACCATATATTTT
once TRBJ2-7 TRBD1 TRBV6-1 CASRRSGQVYEQYF TGTGCCAGCAGAAGATCGGGACAGGTATACGAGCAGTACTTC
NA TRBJ2-1 NA TRBV11-3 CASSLDWNTYNEQFF TGTGCCAGCAGCTTAGACTGGAACACATACAATGAGCAGTTCTTC
NA TRBJ1-2 TRBD1 TRBV6-5 CASSLDRGSGYTF TGTGCCAGCAGTTTAGACAGGGGGAGCGGCTACACCTTC
NA TRBJ1-2 TRBD1 TRBV11-2 CASSPGPTGGYGYTF TGTGCCAGCAGCCCAGGCCCGACAGGGGGCTATGGCTACACCTTC
many TRBJ1-5 TRBD1 TRBV7-2 CASSPRTGINQPQHF TGTGCCAGCAGCCCACGGACAGGGATCAATCAGCCCCAGCATTTT
NA TRBJ2-7 TRBD2 TRBV5-1 CASSLGPGGVTSEQYF TGCGCCAGCAGCTTGGGACCCGGGGGGGTCACCTCTGAGCAGTACTTC
NA TRBJ2-4 TRBD2 TRBV7-9 CASSLVAGGEDIQYF TGTGCCAGCAGCTTAGTTGCGGGGGGCGAGGACATTCAGTACTTC
NA TRBJ2-7 NA TRBV2 CASSARVTSYEQYF TGTGCCAGCAGTGCCAGGGTGACGTCCTACGAGCAGTACTTC
few TRBJ2-4 NA TRBV11-3 CASSPQGPSNIQYF TGTGCCAGCAGCCCCCAGGGGCCATCAAACATTCAGTACTTC
NA TRBJ1-2 NA TRBV6-6 CASNVGQEGYTF TGTGCCAGCAATGTAGGCCAGGAAGGCTACACCTTC
NA TRBJ2-5 NA TRBV6-5 CASSRGAQETQYF TGTGCCAGCAGTCGGGGGGCTCAAGAGACCCAGTACTTC
NA TRBJ2-7 NA TRBV19 CASSLTGPPYEQYF TGTGCCAGCAGTCTCACTGGGCCCCCATACGAGCAGTACTTC
once TRBJ2-7 NA TRBV6-1 CASSDPTSSYEQYF TGTGCCAGCAGTGACCCCACCAGCTCCTACGAGCAGTACTTC
NA TRBJ1-6 NA TRBV4-1 CASRGTGLHSPLHF TGCGCCAGCAGAGGTACAGGGTTACATTCACCCCTCCACTTT
NA TRBJ2-5 NA TRBV2 CASSWTDQETQYF TGTGCCAGCTCCTGGACAGACCAAGAGACCCAGTACTTC
NA TRBJ1-6 NA TRBV18 CASSPRGAGNSPLHF TGTGCCAGCTCACCACGAGGGGCGGGAAATTCACCCCTCCACTTT
NA TRBJ1-4 TRBD1 TRBV6-1 CASSEAQGDDEKLFF TGTGCCAGCAGTGAAGCGCAGGGGGACGATGAAAAACTGTTTTTT
NA TRBJ2-1 NA TRBV7-9 CASSLDSYNEQFF TGTGCCAGCAGCTTAGATTCTTACAATGAGCAGTTCTTC
NA TRBJ1-6 NA TRBV7-2 CASSSQETEINSPLHF TGTGCCAGCAGCTCTCAGGAGACAGAGATTAATTCACCCCTCCACTTT
NA TRBJ2-1 TRBD2 TRBV28 CASSLRGTSGEINEQFF TGTGCCAGCAGTTTACGGGGGACTAGCGGGGAGATCAATGAGCAGTTCTTC
NA TRBJ2-1 NA TRBV7-7 CASSLSLTSNEQFF TGTGCTAGCAGCTTAAGCTTAACGTCTAATGAGCAGTTCTTC
NA TRBJ1-2 NA TRBV5-1 CASSPTGNYGYTF TGCGCCAGCAGTCCTACAGGGAACTATGGCTACACCTTC
NA TRBJ2-1 TRBD2 TRBV7-3 CASSFSSGGYNEQFF TGTGCCAGCAGCTTCTCAAGCGGGGGTTACAATGAGCAGTTCTTC
once TRBJ1-6 NA TRBV7-4 CASSLQGSSPLHF TGTGCCAGCAGCTTACAGGGGAGTTCACCCCTCCACTTT
NA TRBJ1-5 NA TRBV7-2 CASSSTPNQPQHF TGTGCCAGCAGTTCGACACCTAATCAGCCCCAGCATTTT
few TRBJ1-3 NA TRBV7-8 CASSKRHGAESGNTIYF TGTGCCAGCAGCAAACGTCATGGGGCAGAGTCTGGAAACACCATATATTTT
NA TRBJ2-7 TRBD1 TRBV5-6 CASSWKDRGRLYEQYF TGTGCCAGCAGCTGGAAGGACAGGGGGCGTTTGTACGAGCAGTACTTC
NA TRBJ1-5 TRBD1 TRBV10-3 CAISTGTGVAANQPQHF TGTGCCATCAGTACCGGGACAGGAGTCGCGGCCAATCAGCCCCAGCATTTT
NA TRBJ2-7 NA TRBV6-1 CASSEVGRFTYEQYF TGTGCCAGCAGTGAAGTCGGCAGGTTCACCTACGAGCAGTACTTC
NA TRBJ2-7 TRBD2 TRBV10-3 CASSRGGAGGAYEQYF TGTGCCAGCTCCCGGGGGGGAGCGGGGGGAGCCTACGAGCAGTACTTC
NA TRBJ1-1 NA TRBV10-3 CAIEAGPKATEAFF TGTGCCATCGAAGCCGGGCCCAAGGCCACTGAAGCTTTCTTT
once TRBJ1-1 TRBD1 TRBV6-6 CASSYSNRGYTEAFF TGTGCCAGCAGTTACTCGAACAGGGGGTATACTGAAGCTTTCTTT
few TRBJ1-6 NA TRBV5-1 CASSPGDGDSPLHF TGCGCCAGCAGTCCAGGGGATGGGGATTCACCCCTCCACTTT
few TRBJ1-4 NA TRBV5-1 CASSLNAQGGEKLFF TGCGCCAGCAGCCTCAACGCACAGGGTGGTGAAAAACTGTTTTTT
NA TRBJ1-2 NA TRBV11-2 CASSVGTGRNYGYTF TGTGCCAGCAGCGTCGGAACCGGGAGGAACTATGGCTACACCTTC
NA TRBJ1-6 TRBD1 TRBV5-6 CASSLEAGQLNSPLHF TGTGCCAGCAGCTTGGAGGCGGGACAGCTTAATTCACCCCTCCACTTT
NA TRBJ2-1 NA TRBV7-9 CASSPGTASYNEQFF TGTGCCAGCAGCCCGGGGACGGCCTCCTACAATGAGCAGTTCTTC
few TRBJ2-1 NA TRBV7-8 CASKRRGFNEQFF TGTGCCAGCAAACGACGCGGCTTCAATGAGCAGTTCTTC
once TRBJ1-1 NA TRBV4-2 CASSQDWGDPEAFF TGTGCCAGCAGCCAAGATTGGGGGGACCCTGAAGCTTTCTTT
NA TRBJ2-1 NA TRBV7-3 CASSLGNRRSYNEQFF TGTGCCAGCAGCTTAGGAAACAGACGGTCCTACAATGAGCAGTTCTTC
NA TRBJ1-1 NA TRBV19 CASSISVNTEAFF TGTGCCAGTAGTATATCGGTGAACACTGAAGCTTTCTTT
NA TRBJ2-3 NA TRBV29-1 CSANTWGTDTQYF TGCAGCGCTAACACCTGGGGCACAGATACGCAGTATTTT
once TRBJ1-3 NA TRBV28 CASSIPAPSFSGNTIYF TGTGCCAGCAGTATCCCGGCACCCTCCTTCTCTGGAAACACCATATATTTT
NA TRBJ2-3 NA TRBV11-3 CASSLTWEADTQYF TGTGCCAGCAGCCTAACTTGGGAGGCAGATACGCAGTATTTT
few TRBJ1-5 TRBD1 TRBV19 CASRPGTVGGNQPQHF TGTGCCAGTAGGCCAGGGACAGTAGGGGGGAATCAGCCCCAGCATTTT
NA TRBJ1-3 NA TRBV7-7 CASSPTEEPGNTIYF TGTGCTAGCAGCCCGACGGAGGAACCTGGAAACACCATATATTTT
NA TRBJ1-2 NA TRBV11-3 CASSCRRWNYGYTF TGTGCCAGCAGCTGTCGGAGGTGGAACTATGGCTACACCTTC
NA TRBJ1-5 TRBD1 TRBV19 CASSRRDREDQPQHF TGTGCCAGTAGTAGGAGGGACAGGGAAGATCAGCCCCAGCATTTT
NA TRBJ1-6 NA TRBV7-8 CASSLKILGSPLHF TGTGCCAGCAGCTTAAAGATTTTGGGTTCACCCCTCCACTTT
NA TRBJ1-3 TRBD1 TRBV7-3 CASSTSGQGDSGNTIYF TGTGCCAGCAGCACAAGCGGACAGGGGGACTCTGGAAACACCATATATTTT
NA TRBJ1-2 TRBD1 TRBV7-9 CASSLGGGQALDGYTF TGTGCCAGCAGCTTAGGGGGAGGACAGGCTCTTGATGGCTACACCTTC
NA TRBJ2-1 NA TRBV2 CASSASWEQFF TGTGCCAGCAGCGCCAGCTGGGAGCAGTTCTTC
few TRBJ2-3 NA TRBV4-1 CASSQGAGLGTDTQYF TGCGCCAGCAGCCAAGGGGCAGGGTTGGGCACAGATACGCAGTATTTT
NA TRBJ2-7 NA TRBV19 CASRQGYEQYF TGTGCCAGTCGGCAGGGCTACGAGCAGTACTTC
NA TRBJ1-2 NA TRBV7-9 CASSSRQGYGYTF TGTGCCAGCAGCTCAAGGCAGGGGTATGGCTACACCTTC